These 10 T cell receptor beta chains came from one sample sequenced in a study of high-grade serous ovarian cancer treatment subgroups. Tumor samples were obtained before definitive surgery or chemotherapy. TCRdb keeps only in-frame clones here, not all; method: immunoSEQ multiplex PCR. The repertoire has about 1,900 clones, approximately 80% of them found once; the top ten carry roughly an eighth. What was sequenced was tumor tissue. The receptors originated from a human donor with high-grade serous ovarian cancer.

V gene TRBV6-6 combines with J gene TRBJ1-3; no clear D. V gave up 5 bases and J gave up 2 bases, with 16 bases separating them. This CDR3 has 16 residues. The germline CDR1 and CDR2 sequences are MNHNY and SVGAGI (reference sequence). This chain's CDR3 is CASSPLRGGTGNTIYF. Here the CDR3 DNA reads TGTGCCAGCAGTCCGCTCCGAGGAGGGACTGGAAACACCATATATTTT.

The genes are TRBV6-5 and TRBJ1-1; tentatively, D is TRBD1 (6 bases). The CDR3 covers 14 residues. Trimming left V 6 bases short and J 7 bases short, with 18 bases between. Germline V lookup: CDR1 MNHEY, CDR2 SVGAGI. DNA of the CDR3: TGTGCCAGCAGCGGAGGGGGAGGGGGGTTTGAAGCTTTCTTT. This encodes CASSGGGGGFEAFF.

This chain uses TRBV6-9 with TRBJ2-6; D gene uncertain. Between the trimmed V and J ends, which lost 5 bases and 5 bases, there was a span of 19 bases. Germline CDR1 and CDR2: MNHGY and SVAAGI. CDR3 length equals 17 residues. The CDR3 spells CASSTTVRQSRANVLTF. As DNA, the CDR3 is TGTGCCAGCAGTACAACAGTACGACAAAGTCGGGCCAACGTCCTGACTTTC.

This clone was seen a handful of times. The V call is TRBV11-3, the J call TRBJ1-1, with unresolved D. Deletions cut 2 bases from V and 4 bases from J, with 8 bases between. The CDR3 covers 13 residues. Germline values: CDR1 SGHNT, CDR2 YENEEA. The CDR3 region is CASSLSVVTEAFF. The CDR3 DNA reads as TGTGCCAGCAGCTTAAGTGTCGTCACTGAAGCTTTCTTT.

The table lists this clone with a count of one. The junction departs from germline at one end; a sequencing error may be responsible. The V call is TRBV30, the J call TRBJ1-1, with D tentatively TRBD1 (5 bases). The CDR3 contains 12 residues. Germline assignment: CDR1 GTSNPN and CDR2 SVGIG (reference sequence). The CDR3 reads CAWNPGNTEAFF. The CDR3 DNA is TGTGCCTGGAACCCAGGGAACACTGAAGCATTCTTT.

This clone showed up just a few times. The chain joins TRBV2 to TRBJ1-1; D unclear. The germline gives CDR1 SNHLY, CDR2 FYNNEI. Trimming stripped 3 bases from V and 3 bases from J, with 8 bases between. CDR3 size: 13 residues. The DNA for the CDR3 is TGTGCCAGCAGTGAGGGCATTCACACTGAAGCTTTCTTT. It is translated as CASSEGIHTEAFF.

This chain connects TRBV27 to TRBJ2-7; D is perhaps TRBD2 (5 bases). This CDR3 is built from 12 residues. The V end was cut by 6 bases, the J end by 4 bases, with 10 bases between. Germline assignment: CDR1 MNHEY and CDR2 SMNVEV (reference sequence). The CDR3 spells CASSGGGYEQYF. CDR3 DNA sequence: TGTGCCAGCAGCGGCGGCGGGTACGAGCAGTACTTC.

This clone was detected only once. The rearrangement joins TRBV30 to TRBJ1-5; D not resolved. CDR3 length equals 13 residues. Germline CDR1 is GTSNPN and CDR2 is SVGIG (reference sequence). Trimming took 0 bases from V and 4 from J, leaving 7 bases between them. CDR3 sequence (DNA): TGTGCCTGGAGTGTACGGCAAAATCAGCCCCAGCATTTT. It specifies CAWSVRQNQPQHF.

The chain joins TRBV4-2 to TRBJ2-1; the D gene could be TRBD1 or TRBD2 (6 bases each). In germline, CDR1 is LGHNA, CDR2 YNFKEQ. The CDR3 is 16 amino acids. Trimming removed 1 base at V and 7 bases at J, with 17 bases between. CDR3 in DNA: TGTGCCAGCAGCCAAGTTCAGTCGGGGGCAGCTAATGAGCAGTTCTTC. This gives the protein CASSQVQSGAANEQFF.

The rearrangement uses TRBV28 and TRBJ1-4; TRBD1 is a possible D gene (5 bases). The germline V gene encodes CDR1 MDHEN and CDR2 SYDVKM. This CDR3 has 18 residues. Deletions cut 4 bases from V and 8 bases from J, with 26 bases between. The DNA for the CDR3 is TGTGCCAGCAGTTCCGGGAAATTTGGGGCCAGGCTTAGGGAAAAACTGTTTTTT. As protein: CASSSGKFGARLREKLFF.